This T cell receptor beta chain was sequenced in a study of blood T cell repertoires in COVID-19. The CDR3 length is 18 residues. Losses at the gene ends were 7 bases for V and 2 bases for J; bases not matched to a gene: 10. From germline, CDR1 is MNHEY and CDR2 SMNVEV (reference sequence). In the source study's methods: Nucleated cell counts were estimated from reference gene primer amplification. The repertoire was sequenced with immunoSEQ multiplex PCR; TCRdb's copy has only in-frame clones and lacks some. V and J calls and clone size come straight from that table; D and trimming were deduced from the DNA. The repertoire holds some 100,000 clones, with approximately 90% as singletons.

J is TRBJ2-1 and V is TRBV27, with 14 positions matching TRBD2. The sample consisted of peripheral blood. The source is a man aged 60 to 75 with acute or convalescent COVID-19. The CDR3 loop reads CASTSSGLAGGPYNEQFF. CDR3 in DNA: TGTGCCAGCACCTCTTCCGGACTAGCGGGAGGTCCCTACAATGAGCAGTTCTTC.